These T cell receptor beta chains were read from a single sample in a study of blood T cell repertoires in COVID-19. Profiling relied on immunoSEQ multiplex PCR, and the TCRdb table lists in-frame clones only, not all of them. The table has tens of thousands of clones, more than 80% seen once. Source material: peripheral blood. These receptors all come from an elderly woman with acute or convalescent COVID-19. Both conserved end residues are part of each CDR3. Fields, in order: V gene, J gene, CDR3 length, D gene, clone size, CDR3 protein, CDR3 DNA. The D gene is left open where the match is weak. Size is stated for part of the rows, as once, few or many counts, or as a class when the clone is expanded.

V gene: TRBV13
J gene: TRBJ2-3
CDR3 length: 15
D gene: TRBD2
clone size: .
CDR3 protein: CASSLGVTSGGQVYF
CDR3 DNA: TGTGCCAGCAGCTTAGGAGTGACTAGCGGGGGCCAGGTGTATTTT

V gene: TRBV29-1
J gene: TRBJ2-1
CDR3 length: 12
D gene: TRBD2
clone size: many
CDR3 protein: CSASGRRNEQFF
CDR3 DNA: TGCAGCGCAAGCGGGAGGAGAAATGAGCAGTTCTTC

V gene: TRBV7-6
J gene: TRBJ2-1
CDR3 length: 15
D gene: TRBD2
clone size: .
CDR3 protein: CASSHQERLAREQFF
CDR3 DNA: TGTGCCAGCAGCCACCAGGAAAGACTAGCAAGAGAGCAGTTCTTC

V gene: TRBV18
J gene: TRBJ2-7
CDR3 length: 13
D gene: .
clone size: .
CDR3 protein: CASSQTGAHEQYF
CDR3 DNA: TGTGCCAGCTCACAGACAGGCGCCCACGAGCAGTACTTC

V gene: TRBV7-6
J gene: TRBJ2-5
CDR3 length: 17
D gene: TRBD2
clone size: .
CDR3 protein: CASSHHSSGMYQETQYF
CDR3 DNA: TGTGCCAGCAGCCACCATTCTAGCGGAATGTACCAAGAGACCCAGTACTTC

V gene: TRBV6-1
J gene: TRBJ1-5
CDR3 length: 15
D gene: TRBD1
clone size: .
CDR3 protein: CASSEVGQGYQPQHF
CDR3 DNA: TGTGCCAGCAGTGAAGTGGGACAGGGATATCAGCCCCAGCATTTT

V gene: TRBV6-1
J gene: TRBJ1-1
CDR3 length: 15
D gene: .
clone size: .
CDR3 protein: CASSEGGDVNTEAFF
CDR3 DNA: TGTGCCAGCAGTGAAGGGGGGGATGTAAACACTGAAGCTTTCTTT

V gene: TRBV7-2
J gene: TRBJ2-5
CDR3 length: 16
D gene: TRBD1
clone size: once
CDR3 protein: CASSLRLTGGGETQYF
CDR3 DNA: TGTGCCAGCAGCTTAAGGCTGACAGGGGGCGGAGAGACCCAGTACTTC

V gene: TRBV5-4
J gene: TRBJ1-1
CDR3 length: 15
D gene: .
clone size: few
CDR3 protein: CASSYNPGLNTEAFF
CDR3 DNA: TGTGCCAGCAGCTATAACCCGGGTTTGAACACTGAAGCTTTCTTT

V gene: TRBV19
J gene: TRBJ2-7
CDR3 length: 14
D gene: TRBD1
clone size: .
CDR3 protein: CASRPGTGPTIQYF
CDR3 DNA: TGTGCCAGTAGGCCCGGGACAGGGCCTACCATACAGTACTTC

V gene: TRBV5-1
J gene: TRBJ1-1
CDR3 length: 15
D gene: TRBD1
clone size: few
CDR3 protein: CASSTDRVIDSEAFF
CDR3 DNA: TGCGCCAGCAGCACTGACAGGGTAATCGACTCTGAAGCTTTCTTT

V gene: TRBV27
J gene: TRBJ1-3
CDR3 length: 14
D gene: TRBD1
clone size: .
CDR3 protein: CASSLDRSGNTIYF
CDR3 DNA: TGTGCCAGCAGTTTGGACAGGTCTGGAAACACCATATATTTT

V gene: TRBV7-8
J gene: TRBJ2-7
CDR3 length: 14
D gene: TRBD1
clone size: many
CDR3 protein: CASSPTGALYEQYF
CDR3 DNA: TGTGCCAGCAGCCCCACAGGGGCCCTCTACGAGCAGTACTTC

V gene: TRBV7-6
J gene: TRBJ2-5
CDR3 length: 16
D gene: TRBD2
clone size: .
CDR3 protein: CASSLGGLAGLETQYF
CDR3 DNA: TGTGCCAGCAGCTTAGGGGGACTAGCGGGACTAGAGACCCAGTACTTC

V gene: TRBV6-5
J gene: TRBJ2-5
CDR3 length: 16
D gene: TRBD1
clone size: .
CDR3 protein: CASSYFGQAGGETQYF
CDR3 DNA: TGTGCCAGCAGTTACTTCGGACAGGCGGGTGGGGAGACCCAGTACTTC

V gene: TRBV19
J gene: TRBJ2-3
CDR3 length: 14
D gene: TRBD2
clone size: .
CDR3 protein: CASSIRAGTDTQYF
CDR3 DNA: TGTGCCAGTAGTATACGAGCGGGGACAGATACGCAGTATTTT

V gene: TRBV3-1/TRBV3-2
J gene: TRBJ2-7
CDR3 length: 13
D gene: .
clone size: .
CDR3 protein: CASSQGRRYEQYF
CDR3 DNA: TGTGCCAGCAGCCAGGGCAGACGATACGAGCAGTACTTC

V gene: TRBV2
J gene: TRBJ1-1
CDR3 length: 16
D gene: TRBD1
clone size: .
CDR3 protein: CASSAHGTGVQGEAFF
CDR3 DNA: TGTGCCAGCAGTGCCCACGGGACAGGGGTCCAAGGTGAAGCTTTCTTT

V gene: TRBV11-3
J gene: TRBJ2-7
CDR3 length: 16
D gene: .
clone size: .
CDR3 protein: CASSLALEGQPYEQYF
CDR3 DNA: TGTGCCAGCAGCTTAGCCTTAGAGGGTCAGCCCTACGAGCAGTACTTC

V gene: TRBV4-1
J gene: TRBJ2-7
CDR3 length: 15
D gene: .
clone size: .
CDR3 protein: CASSQAGQMAYEQYF
CDR3 DNA: TGCGCCAGCAGCCAAGCAGGACAGATGGCCTACGAGCAGTACTTC

V gene: TRBV6-5
J gene: TRBJ2-5
CDR3 length: 13
D gene: .
clone size: .
CDR3 protein: CASTRQYQETQYF
CDR3 DNA: TGTGCCAGCACCCGACAGTACCAAGAGACCCAGTACTTC

V gene: TRBV4-2
J gene: TRBJ2-3
CDR3 length: 16
D gene: .
clone size: .
CDR3 protein: CASSPGDSRASDTQYF
CDR3 DNA: TGTGCCAGCAGCCCGGGGGACTCGCGGGCGTCAGATACGCAGTATTTT

V gene: TRBV5-4
J gene: TRBJ2-5
CDR3 length: 13
D gene: TRBD2
clone size: .
CDR3 protein: CASSLRGGETQYF
CDR3 DNA: TGTGCCAGCAGCTTACGGGGGGGAGAGACCCAGTACTTC

V gene: TRBV7-9
J gene: TRBJ2-7
CDR3 length: 13
D gene: .
clone size: .
CDR3 protein: CASSLSLSYEQYF
CDR3 DNA: TGTGCCAGCAGCCTCTCCCTCTCCTACGAGCAGTACTTC

V gene: TRBV7-3
J gene: TRBJ2-1
CDR3 length: 15
D gene: TRBD2
clone size: .
CDR3 protein: CASSLAGGNYNEQFF
CDR3 DNA: TGTGCCAGCAGCTTAGCGGGGGGCAACTACAATGAGCAGTTCTTC

V gene: TRBV19
J gene: TRBJ2-1
CDR3 length: 15
D gene: TRBD2
clone size: .
CDR3 protein: CASRLLAGGYNEQFF
CDR3 DNA: TGTGCCAGTAGACTACTAGCGGGGGGCTACAATGAGCAGTTCTTC

V gene: TRBV6-6
J gene: TRBJ1-2
CDR3 length: 19
D gene: .
clone size: .
CDR3 protein: CASSHRASLSGTSVYGYTF
CDR3 DNA: TGTGCCAGCAGTCACCGGGCTAGTTTATCAGGGACATCGGTGTATGGCTACACCTTC